The T cell receptor beta chain described here comes from a study of early T cells in non-severe SARS-CoV-2 infection. Study context: Sequencing of bulk RNA from unsorted whole blood was done, without chain pairing.

Concerning this clonotype: Antigen: not known.

Overall study results and limits: The study's VDJdb matching favored anti-spike CD8 responses and missed private and CD4 specificities.

Tagging with unique molecular identifiers was applied to individual cDNA molecules. Via MiXCR, TCRdb re-called the 5' RACE reads, giving one row per CDR3 protein. Here the sample spans about 80,000 distinct CDR3 sequences, 5.5% to 7.5% being singletons. The sequence derives from an adult who was a healthcare worker with PCR-confirmed SARS-CoV-2 infection or an uninfected control (not recorded which). Sequencing used whole blood.

The CDR3 DNA follows: TGTGCCAGCAGTGTGCGCGAAAAACTGTTTTTT. It translates to CASSVREKLFF. J is TRBJ1-4 and V is TRBV6-1, with unresolved D. Germline lookup yields CDR1 MNHNS and CDR2 SASEGT. This CDR3 is built from 11 residues. V lost 4 bases and J 8 bases, leaving 5 bases between the germline ends.